This T cell receptor beta chain was found in a study of blood T cell repertoires in COVID-19. The CDR3 sequence is 15 residues long. Sequenced by immunoSEQ multiplex PCR; TCRdb stores in-frame clones only, minus some. This table has 380,000 or so clones, around 87% appearing once. This chain links TRBV21-1 with TRBJ1-4; the tabulated D call, TRBD1, remains unverified against the DNA. TRBV21-1 counts as a pseudogene. The receptor was derived from a woman in her 30s with acute COVID-19. The sequenced sample consisted of PBMCs or T cells enriched from blood (not recorded which). Here the CDR3 reads CASSTLTGLCEKLFF. The CDR3 nucleotides read TGTGCCAGCAGCACCCTAACAGGGCTTTGTGAAAAACTGTTTTTT.